This is a list of T cell receptor beta chains from one sample in a study of OX40 agonist ivuxolimab in advanced cancers. Clones were read by immunoSEQ multiplex PCR, and TCRdb kept only the in-frame ones, dropping some. Found here are fewer than 45,000 clones, 65% to 85% of them singletons; the top ten hold roughly 7%. The sample consisted of CD4+ or CD8+ T cells sorted from blood, taken in a trial of the OX40 agonist ivuxolimab. These receptors all stem from an adult with an advanced solid tumor such as melanoma, head and neck, liver or kidney cancer. Both conserved end residues are part of each CDR3. A D gene is named only where the DNA matches it firmly. For some rows the clone size is stated as once, few or many, or as a class when expanded; others skip it.

CDR3	DNA	V	J	size	D
CASTFGGGNTGAFF	TGTGCCAGCACCTTTGGGGGGGGGAACACTGGAGCTTTCTTT	TRBV6-5	TRBJ1-1	once	.
CASKGFGRAGEQYF	TGTGCCAGTAAAGGATTCGGGAGGGCCGGCGAGCAGTACTTC	TRBV19	TRBJ2-7	.	TRBD2
CASSPTSGVSQFF	TGTGCCAGTAGCCCGACTAGCGGCGTCTCCCAGTTCTTC	TRBV19	TRBJ2-1	.	TRBD2
CASSVSQGGNTIYF	TGTGCCAGCAGCGTATCGCAGGGAGGAAACACCATATATTTT	TRBV9	TRBJ1-3	.	.
CASRRTSGTTYEQYF	TGTGCCAGCAGACGGACTAGCGGGACGACCTACGAGCAGTACTTC	TRBV2	TRBJ2-7	.	TRBD2
CASSPVRGSGNTIYF	TGTGCCAGCAGCCCCGTCAGAGGCTCTGGAAACACCATATATTTT	TRBV11-2	TRBJ1-3	.	.
CATRREGLTDTQYF	TGTGCCACACGTCGGGAGGGTCTGACAGATACGCAGTATTTT	TRBV6-6	TRBJ2-3	few	TRBD2
CASSLAATEQYF	TGTGCCAGCAGTTTAGCAGCGACTGAGCAGTACTTC	TRBV28	TRBJ2-7	.	.
CAWSVLGGGYNEQFF	TGTGCCTGGAGTGTACTGGGCGGGGGGTACAATGAGCAGTTCTTC	TRBV30	TRBJ2-1	.	TRBD2
CASSAQVGNTEAFF	TGTGCCAGCAGCGCACAAGTAGGGAACACTGAAGCTTTCTTT	TRBV9	TRBJ1-1	.	.
CASSGQGAPLGEQYF	TGTGCCAGCAGCGGACAGGGGGCCCCCTTAGGGGAGCAGTACTTC	TRBV6-5	TRBJ2-7	.	TRBD1